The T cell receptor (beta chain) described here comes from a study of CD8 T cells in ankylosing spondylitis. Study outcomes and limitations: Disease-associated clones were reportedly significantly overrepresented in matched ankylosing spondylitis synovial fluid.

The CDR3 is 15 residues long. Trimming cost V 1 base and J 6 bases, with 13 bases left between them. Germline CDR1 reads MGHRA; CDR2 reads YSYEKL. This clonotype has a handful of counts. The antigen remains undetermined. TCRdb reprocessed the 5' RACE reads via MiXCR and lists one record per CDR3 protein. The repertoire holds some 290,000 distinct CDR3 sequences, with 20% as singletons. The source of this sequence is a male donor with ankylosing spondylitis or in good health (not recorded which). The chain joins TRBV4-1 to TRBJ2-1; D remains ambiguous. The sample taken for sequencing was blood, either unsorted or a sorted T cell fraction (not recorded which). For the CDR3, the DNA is TGCGCCAGCAGCCAAGTCGTCTCCGGCGGCAATGAGCAGTTCTTC. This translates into CASSQVVSGGNEQFF.